The TCR beta chain described here comes from a study of identical twins. Template switching created a universal primer site, and the cDNA included unique molecular identifiers. One entry per CDR3 protein results from TCRdb running MiXCR on the 5' RACE reads. The sample has roughly 750,000 distinct CDR3 sequences; around 20% are singletons. Trimming at V came to 0 bases and at J to 6 bases, leaving 5 bases not matched to a gene. The CDR3 is 15 residues long. In germline, CDR1 is SEHNR, CDR2 FQNEAQ (reference sequence). This same sample was also taken into another study, of T cells expressing NK-cell markers. That study reports: Sorted CD3+CD56+NKG2C+, CD3+CD56+NKG2C- and CD3+CD56-NKG2C+ T cells provided the TCR beta repertoires.

J is TRBJ2-7 and V is TRBV7-9, with TRBD2 matching over 10 bases. Sample: PBMCs. The sequence derives from a woman between 18 and 29 years old in good health. DNA of the CDR3: TGTGCCAGCAGCTTAGCAAGCGGGAGGGCCACCGAGCAGTACTTC. It translates to CASSLASGRATEQYF.